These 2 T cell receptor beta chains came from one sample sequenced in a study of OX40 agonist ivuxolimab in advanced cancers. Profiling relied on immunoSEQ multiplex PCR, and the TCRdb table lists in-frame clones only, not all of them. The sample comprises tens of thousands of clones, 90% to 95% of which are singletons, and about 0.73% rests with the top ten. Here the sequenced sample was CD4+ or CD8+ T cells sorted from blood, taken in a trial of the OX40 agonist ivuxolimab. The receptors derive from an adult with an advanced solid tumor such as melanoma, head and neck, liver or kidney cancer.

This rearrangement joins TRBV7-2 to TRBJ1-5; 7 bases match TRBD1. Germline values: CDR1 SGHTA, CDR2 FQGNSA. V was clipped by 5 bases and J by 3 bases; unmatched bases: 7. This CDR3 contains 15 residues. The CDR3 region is CASSPRTGLNQPQHF. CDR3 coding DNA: TGTGCCAGCAGCCCAAGGACAGGCCTCAATCAGCCCCAGCATTTT. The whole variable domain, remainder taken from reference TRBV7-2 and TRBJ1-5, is GAGVSQSPSNKVTEKGKDVELRCDPISGHTALYWYRQSLGQGLEFLIYFQGNSAPDKSGLPSDRFSAERTGGSVSTLTIQRTQQEDSAVYLCASSPRTGLNQPQHFGDGTRLSIL.

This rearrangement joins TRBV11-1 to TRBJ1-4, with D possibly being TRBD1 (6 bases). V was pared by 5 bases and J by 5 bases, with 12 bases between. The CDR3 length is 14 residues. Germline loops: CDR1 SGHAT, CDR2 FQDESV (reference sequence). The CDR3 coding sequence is TGTGCCAGCAGCCCACAGGGTCAGAATGAAAAACTGTTTTTT. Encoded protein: CASSPQGQNEKLFF.